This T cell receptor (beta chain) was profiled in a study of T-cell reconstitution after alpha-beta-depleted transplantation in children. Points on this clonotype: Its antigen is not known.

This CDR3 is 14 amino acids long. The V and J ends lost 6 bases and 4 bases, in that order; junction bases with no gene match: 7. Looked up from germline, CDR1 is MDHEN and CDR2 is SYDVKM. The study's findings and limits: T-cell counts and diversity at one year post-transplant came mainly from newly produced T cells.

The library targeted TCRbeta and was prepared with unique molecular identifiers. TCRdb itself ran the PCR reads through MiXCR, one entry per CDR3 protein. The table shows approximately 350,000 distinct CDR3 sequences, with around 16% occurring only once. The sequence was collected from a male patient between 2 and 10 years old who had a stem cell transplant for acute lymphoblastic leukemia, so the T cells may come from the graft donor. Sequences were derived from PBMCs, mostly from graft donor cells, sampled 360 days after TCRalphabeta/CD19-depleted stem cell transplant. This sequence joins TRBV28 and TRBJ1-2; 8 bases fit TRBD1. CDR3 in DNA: TGTGCCAGCAGGTCGACAGGGGTCACCTATGGCTACACCTTC. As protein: CASRSTGVTYGYTF.